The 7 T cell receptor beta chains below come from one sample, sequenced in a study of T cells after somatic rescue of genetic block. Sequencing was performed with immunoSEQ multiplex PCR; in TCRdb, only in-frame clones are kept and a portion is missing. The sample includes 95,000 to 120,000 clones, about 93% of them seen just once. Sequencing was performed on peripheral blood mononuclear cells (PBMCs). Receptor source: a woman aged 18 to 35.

The CDR3 protein is CASSSQGTVYGYTF. In DNA form, the CDR3 reads TGTGCCAGCAGCTCCCAGGGGACAGTCTATGGCTACACCTTC. The genes are TRBV7-2 and TRBJ1-2; TRBD1 matches 7 bases. The CDR3 is 14 residues long. Per germline, CDR1 SGHTA and CDR2 FQGNSA. The V segment lost 4 bases and the J segment 4 bases; nucleotides outside the gene matches: 6.

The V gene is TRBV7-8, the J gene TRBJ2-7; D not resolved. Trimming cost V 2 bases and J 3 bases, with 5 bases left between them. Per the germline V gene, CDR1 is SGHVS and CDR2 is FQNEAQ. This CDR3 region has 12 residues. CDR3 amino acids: CASSLILYEQYF. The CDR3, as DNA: TGTGCCAGCAGCTTAATCCTCTACGAGCAGTACTTC.

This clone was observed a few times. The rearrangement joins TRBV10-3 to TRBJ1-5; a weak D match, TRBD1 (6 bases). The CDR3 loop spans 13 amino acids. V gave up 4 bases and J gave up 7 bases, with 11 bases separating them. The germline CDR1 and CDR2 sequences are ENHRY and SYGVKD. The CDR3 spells CAISGGAEQPQHF. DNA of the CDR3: TGTGCCATCAGTGGGGGGGCCGAGCAGCCCCAGCATTTT.

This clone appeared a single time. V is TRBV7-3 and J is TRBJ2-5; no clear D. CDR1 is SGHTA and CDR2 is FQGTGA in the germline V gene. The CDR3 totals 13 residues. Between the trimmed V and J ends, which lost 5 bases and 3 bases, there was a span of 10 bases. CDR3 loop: CASSQGPEETQYF. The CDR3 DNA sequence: TGTGCCAGCAGCCAAGGGCCCGAAGAGACCCAGTACTTC.

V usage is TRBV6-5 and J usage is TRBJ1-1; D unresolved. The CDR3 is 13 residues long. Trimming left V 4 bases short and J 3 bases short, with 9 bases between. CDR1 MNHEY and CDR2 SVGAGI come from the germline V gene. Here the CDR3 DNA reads TGTGCCAGCAGTTCCCTTCCGGACACTGAAGCTTTCTTT. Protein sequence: CASSSLPDTEAFF.

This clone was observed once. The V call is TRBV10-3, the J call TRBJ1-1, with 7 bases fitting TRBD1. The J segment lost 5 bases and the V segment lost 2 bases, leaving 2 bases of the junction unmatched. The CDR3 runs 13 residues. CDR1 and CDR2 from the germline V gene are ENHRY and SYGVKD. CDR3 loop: CAISETQGTEAFF. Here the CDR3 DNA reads TGTGCCATCAGTGAGACACAGGGGACTGAAGCTTTCTTT.

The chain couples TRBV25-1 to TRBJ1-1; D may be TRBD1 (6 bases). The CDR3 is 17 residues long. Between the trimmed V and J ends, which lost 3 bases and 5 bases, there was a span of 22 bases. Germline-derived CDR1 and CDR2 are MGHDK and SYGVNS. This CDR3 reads CASSDPSSTGRGTEAFF. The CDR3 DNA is TGTGCCAGCAGTGACCCCTCCTCGACAGGCCGGGGGACTGAAGCTTTCTTT.